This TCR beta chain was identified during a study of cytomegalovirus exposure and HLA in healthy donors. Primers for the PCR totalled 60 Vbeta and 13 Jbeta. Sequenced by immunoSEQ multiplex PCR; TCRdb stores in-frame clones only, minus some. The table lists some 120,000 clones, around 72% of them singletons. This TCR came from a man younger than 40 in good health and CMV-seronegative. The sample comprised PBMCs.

The CDR3 reads CASSLALTSADTQYF. As DNA, the CDR3 is TGCGCCAGCAGCTTGGCCCTAACCTCCGCAGATACGCAGTATTTT. The chain uses TRBV5-1 and TRBJ2-3; D gene unclear. The germline V and J ends were trimmed by 0 bases and 4 bases, with 12 bases remaining between them. The length of the CDR3 is 15 residues. From germline, CDR1 is SGHRS and CDR2 YFSETQ.